This T cell receptor (beta chain) came from a study of blood T cell repertoires in COVID-19. Trimming took 6 bases from V and 4 from J, leaving 7 bases between them. The CDR3 sequence is 12 residues long. The germline V gene encodes CDR1 SNHLY and CDR2 FYNNEI. This clone was recorded a few times. Original handling: Reference gene primer amplification in the assay estimated nucleated cell counts. Data came from immunoSEQ multiplex PCR; TCRdb stores just in-frame clones and leaves some out. That table furnishes V, J and clone size, whereas the DNA furnished D and trimming. The sample includes roughly 250,000 clones, about nine tenths of them seen just once.

The chain couples TRBV2 to TRBJ1-3, with D unclear. The TCR originated in a man in his forties who had recovered from COVID-19. Sequenced input: peripheral blood. The DNA of the CDR3 is TGTGCCAGCAGCTCACAGGGAAACACCATATATTTT. Translation: CASSSQGNTIYF.